The entry that follows covers one T cell receptor beta chain sequence. The data were produced by immunoSEQ multiplex PCR, yet TCRdb's version contains in-frame clones alone and is incomplete. The sample lists 150,000 to 200,000 clones, roughly 73% seen once, with roughly 3.1% in the top ten. This sample is part of a study of blood T cell repertoires in COVID-19. Turning to the study itself: Sources were T cells, B-cell-depleted T cells, or PBMCs; the material itself was cDNA or gDNA.

The germline gives CDR1 SNHLY, CDR2 FYNNEI. V trimming: 3 bases; J trimming: 7 bases; junction bases outside the gene matches: 6. The CDR3 runs 15 residues. This chain connects TRBV2 to TRBJ2-2; 9 bases line up with TRBD1. The sequenced material came from peripheral blood. The sequence was obtained from a man between 65 and 80 years old with acute or convalescent COVID-19. CDR3 in amino acids: CASSDGTGNLGELFF. CDR3 coding DNA: TGTGCCAGCAGTGACGGGACAGGGAACCTCGGGGAGCTGTTTTTT.